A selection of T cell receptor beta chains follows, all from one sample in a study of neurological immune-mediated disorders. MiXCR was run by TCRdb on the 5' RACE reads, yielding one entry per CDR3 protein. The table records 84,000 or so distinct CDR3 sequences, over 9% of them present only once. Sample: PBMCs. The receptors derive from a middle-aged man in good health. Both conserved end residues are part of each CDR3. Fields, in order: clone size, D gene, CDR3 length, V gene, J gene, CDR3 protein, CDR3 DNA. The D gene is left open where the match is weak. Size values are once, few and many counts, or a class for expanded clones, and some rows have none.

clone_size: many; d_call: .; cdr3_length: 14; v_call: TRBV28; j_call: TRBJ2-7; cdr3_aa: CASSFTGGFYEQYF; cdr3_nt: TGTGCCAGCAGTTTCACAGGTGGCTTCTACGAGCAGTACTTC
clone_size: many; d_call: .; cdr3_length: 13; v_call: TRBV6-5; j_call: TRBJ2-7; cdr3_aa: CASRPSGTYEQYF; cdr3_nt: TGTGCCAGCAGGCCCTCAGGAACCTACGAGCAGTACTTC
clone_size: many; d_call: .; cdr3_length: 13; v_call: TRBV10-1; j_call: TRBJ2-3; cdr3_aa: CASSEPSTDTQYF; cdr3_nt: TGCGCCAGCAGTGAGCCTAGCACAGATACGCAGTATTTT
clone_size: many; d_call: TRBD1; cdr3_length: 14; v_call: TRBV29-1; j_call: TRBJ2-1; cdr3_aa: CSVYHGDRGDEQFF; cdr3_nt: TGCAGCGTCTACCACGGGGACAGGGGGGATGAGCAGTTCTTC
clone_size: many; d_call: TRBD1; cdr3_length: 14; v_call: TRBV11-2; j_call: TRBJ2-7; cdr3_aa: CASSSGTGEYEQYF; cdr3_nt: TGTGCCAGCAGCTCCGGGACAGGGGAATACGAGCAGTACTTC
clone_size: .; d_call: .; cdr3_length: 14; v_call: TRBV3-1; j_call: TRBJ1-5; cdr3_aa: CASSPRWSNQPQHF; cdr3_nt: TGTGCCAGCAGCCCAAGGTGGAGCAATCAGCCCCAGCATTTT
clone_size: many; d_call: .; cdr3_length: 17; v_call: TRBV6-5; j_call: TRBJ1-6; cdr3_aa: CASSYSVEGPNNSPLHF; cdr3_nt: TGTGCCAGCAGTTACTCGGTAGAAGGGCCTAATAATTCACCCCTCCACTTT
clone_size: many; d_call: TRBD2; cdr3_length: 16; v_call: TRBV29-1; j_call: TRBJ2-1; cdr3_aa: CSVGGEGLAGYNEQFF; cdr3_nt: TGCAGCGTTGGGGGCGAGGGACTAGCGGGGTACAATGAGCAGTTCTTC
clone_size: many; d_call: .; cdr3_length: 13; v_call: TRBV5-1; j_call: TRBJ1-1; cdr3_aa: CASSHDMVTEAFF; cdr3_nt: TGCGCCAGCAGCCATGACATGGTCACTGAAGCTTTCTTT
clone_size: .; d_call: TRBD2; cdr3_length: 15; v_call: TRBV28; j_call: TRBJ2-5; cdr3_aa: CATTLSGAVQETQYF; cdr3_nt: TGTGCCACCACGTTAAGCGGGGCAGTTCAAGAGACCCAGTACTTC
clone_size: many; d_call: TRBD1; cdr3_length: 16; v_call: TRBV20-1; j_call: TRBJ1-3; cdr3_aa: CSASPGQSFSGNTIYF; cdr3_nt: TGCAGTGCTAGCCCGGGACAGAGTTTCTCTGGAAACACCATATATTTT
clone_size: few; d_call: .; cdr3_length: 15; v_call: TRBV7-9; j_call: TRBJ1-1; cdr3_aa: CASSPGVLTNTEAFF; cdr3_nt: TGTGCCAGCAGCCCGGGGGTCTTGACGAACACTGAAGCTTTCTTT
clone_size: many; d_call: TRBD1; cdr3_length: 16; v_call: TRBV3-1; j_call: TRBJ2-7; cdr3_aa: CASSQDRQGFSYEQYF; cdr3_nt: TGTGCCAGCAGCCAAGACAGACAGGGGTTCTCCTACGAGCAGTACTTC
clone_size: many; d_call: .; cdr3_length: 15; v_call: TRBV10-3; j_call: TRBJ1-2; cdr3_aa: CAISDRPGTNYGYTF; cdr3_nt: TGTGCCATCAGTGATCGGCCAGGAACTAACTATGGCTACACCTTC
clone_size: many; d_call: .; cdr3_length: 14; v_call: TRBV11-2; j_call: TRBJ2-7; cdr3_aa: CASSLAASLGEQYF; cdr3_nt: TGTGCCAGCAGCTTAGCAGCTAGCTTGGGTGAGCAGTACTTC
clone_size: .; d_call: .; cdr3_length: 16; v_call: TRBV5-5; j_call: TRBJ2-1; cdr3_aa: CASSLEVFSAYNEQFF; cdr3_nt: TGTGCCAGCAGCTTGGAAGTCTTCAGCGCCTACAATGAGCAGTTCTTC
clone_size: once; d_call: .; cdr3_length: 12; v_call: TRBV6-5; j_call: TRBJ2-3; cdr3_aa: CASGGGTDTQYF; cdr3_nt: TGTGCCAGCGGGGGAGGTACAGATACGCAGTATTTT